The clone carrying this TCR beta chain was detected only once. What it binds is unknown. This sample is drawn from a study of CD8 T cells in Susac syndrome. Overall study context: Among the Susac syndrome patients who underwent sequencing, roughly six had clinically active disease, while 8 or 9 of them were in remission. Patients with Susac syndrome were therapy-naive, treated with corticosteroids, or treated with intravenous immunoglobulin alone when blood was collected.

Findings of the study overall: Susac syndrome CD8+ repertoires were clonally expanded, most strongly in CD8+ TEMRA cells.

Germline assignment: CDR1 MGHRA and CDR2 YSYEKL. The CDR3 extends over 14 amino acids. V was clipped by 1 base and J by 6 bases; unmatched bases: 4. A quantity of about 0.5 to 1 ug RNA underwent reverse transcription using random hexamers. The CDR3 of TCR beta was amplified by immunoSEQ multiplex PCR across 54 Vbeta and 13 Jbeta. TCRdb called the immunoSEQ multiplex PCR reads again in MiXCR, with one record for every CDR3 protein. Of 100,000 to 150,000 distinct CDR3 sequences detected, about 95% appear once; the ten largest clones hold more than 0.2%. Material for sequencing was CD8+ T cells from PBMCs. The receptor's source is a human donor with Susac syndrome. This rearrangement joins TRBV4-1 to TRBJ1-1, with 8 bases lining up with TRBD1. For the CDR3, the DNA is TGCGCCAGCAGCCAAGCCGGGACAGGATCTGAAGCTTTCTTT. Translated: CASSQAGTGSEAFF.